This record looks at one T cell receptor (beta chain) sequence and its context. Its antigen is as yet unknown. The data originate from a study of PD-L1 blockade in urothelial cancer. In the study overall: Samples of blood were analyzed 3 weeks (second dose) and 6 weeks after treatment start.

This CDR3 contains 15 residues. V gave up 5 bases and J gave up 2 bases; unmatched junction bases: 3. Per the germline V gene, CDR1 is SGHTA and CDR2 is FQGNSA. The sample's time point: peripheral blood 6 weeks after treatment start. Regarding the study as a whole: Pretreatment TCR clonality in blood, when below the median, was predictive of better survival.

Spiking of synthetic TCR analog templates was performed in each PCR. TCRdb's copy holds only in-frame clones and misses some; the assay was immunoSEQ multiplex PCR. In the table there are tens of thousands of clones, 79% of which are singletons. The gene calls are TRBV7-2 and TRBJ2-3; 11 positions agree with TRBD2. This receptor was taken from a man between 65 and 85 years old with urothelial cancer. Sequences were derived from PBMCs, sampled around atezolizumab (anti-PD-L1) treatment. CDR3 nucleotides: TGTGCCAGCAGCCCTAGCGGGGGGTTCACAGATACGCAGTATTTT. Translating gives CASSPSGGFTDTQYF.